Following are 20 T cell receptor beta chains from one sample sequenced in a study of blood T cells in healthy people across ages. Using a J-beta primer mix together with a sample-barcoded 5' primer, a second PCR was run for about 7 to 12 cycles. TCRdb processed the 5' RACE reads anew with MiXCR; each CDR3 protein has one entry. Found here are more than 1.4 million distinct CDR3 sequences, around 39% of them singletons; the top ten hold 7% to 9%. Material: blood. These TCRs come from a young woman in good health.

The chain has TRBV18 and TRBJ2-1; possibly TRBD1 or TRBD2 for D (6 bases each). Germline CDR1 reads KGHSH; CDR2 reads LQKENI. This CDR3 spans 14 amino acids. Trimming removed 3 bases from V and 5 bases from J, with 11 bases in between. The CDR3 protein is CASSPERGDNEQFF. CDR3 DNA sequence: TGTGCCAGCTCACCGGAAAGGGGGGACAATGAGCAGTTCTTC.

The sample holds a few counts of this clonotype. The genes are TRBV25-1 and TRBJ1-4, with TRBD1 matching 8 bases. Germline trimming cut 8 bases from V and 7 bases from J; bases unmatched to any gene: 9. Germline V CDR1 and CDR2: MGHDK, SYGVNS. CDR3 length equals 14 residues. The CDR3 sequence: CASGRTGKGEKLFF. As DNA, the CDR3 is TGTGCCAGCGGTAGGACAGGGAAGGGTGAAAAACTGTTTTTT.

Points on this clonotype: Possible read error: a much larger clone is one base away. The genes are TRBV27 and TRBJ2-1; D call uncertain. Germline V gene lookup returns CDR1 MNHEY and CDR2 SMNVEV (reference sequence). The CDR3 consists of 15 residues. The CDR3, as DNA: TGTGCCCGCAGTTTATGGGGTGGCTCCTACAATGAGCAGTTCTTC. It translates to CARSLWGGSYNEQFF.

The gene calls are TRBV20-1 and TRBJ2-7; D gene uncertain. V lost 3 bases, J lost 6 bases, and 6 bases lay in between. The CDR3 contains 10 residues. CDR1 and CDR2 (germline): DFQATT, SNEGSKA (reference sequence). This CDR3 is CSASSVEQYF. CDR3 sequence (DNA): TGCAGTGCTAGCTCGGTCGAGCAGTACTTC.

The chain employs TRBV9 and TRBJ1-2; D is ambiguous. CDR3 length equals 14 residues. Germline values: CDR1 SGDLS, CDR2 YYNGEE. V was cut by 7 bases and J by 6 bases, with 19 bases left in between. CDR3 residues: CASGKVRESDGYTF. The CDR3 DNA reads TGTGCCAGCGGCAAAGTGAGGGAGTCAGATGGCTACACCTTC. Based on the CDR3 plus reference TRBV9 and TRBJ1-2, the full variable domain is DSGVTQTPKHLITATGQRVTLRCSPRSGDLSVYWYQQSLDQGLQFLIQYYNGEERAKGNILERFSAQQFPDLHSELNLSSLELGDSALYFCASGKVRESDGYTFGSGTRLTVV.

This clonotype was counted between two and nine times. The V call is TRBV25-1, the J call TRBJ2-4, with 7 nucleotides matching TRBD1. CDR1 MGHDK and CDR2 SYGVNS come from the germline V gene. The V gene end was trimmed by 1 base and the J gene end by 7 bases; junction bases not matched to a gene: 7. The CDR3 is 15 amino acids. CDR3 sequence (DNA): TGTGCCAGCAGTGAATCGAGGGGACAGATCAACATTCAGTACTTC. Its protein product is CASSESRGQINIQYF. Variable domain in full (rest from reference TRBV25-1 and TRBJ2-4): EADIYQTPRYLVIGTGKKITLECSQTMGHDKMYWYQQDPGMELHLIHYSYGVNSTEKGDLSSESTVSRIRTEHFPLTLESARPSHTSQYLCASSESRGQINIQYFGAGTRLSVL.

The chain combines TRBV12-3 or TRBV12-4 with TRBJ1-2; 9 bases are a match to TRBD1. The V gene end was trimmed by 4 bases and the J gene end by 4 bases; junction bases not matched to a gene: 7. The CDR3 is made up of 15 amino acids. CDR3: CASSSPGTGIYGYTF. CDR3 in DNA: TGTGCCAGCAGTTCCCCCGGGACAGGGATCTATGGCTACACCTTC.

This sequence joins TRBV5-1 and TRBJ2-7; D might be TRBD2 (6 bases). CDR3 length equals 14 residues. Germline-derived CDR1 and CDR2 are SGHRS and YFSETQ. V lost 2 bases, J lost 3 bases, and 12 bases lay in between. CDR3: CASSFERAIYEQYF. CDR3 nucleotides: TGCGCCAGCAGCTTCGAGCGGGCCATCTACGAGCAGTACTTC.

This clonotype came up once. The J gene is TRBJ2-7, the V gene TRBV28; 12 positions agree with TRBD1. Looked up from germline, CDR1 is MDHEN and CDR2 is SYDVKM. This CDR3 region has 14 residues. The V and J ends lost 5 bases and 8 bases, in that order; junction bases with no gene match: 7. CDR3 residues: CASSGGQGAHKQYF. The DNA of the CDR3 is TGTGCCAGCAGTGGGGGACAGGGGGCCCACAAGCAGTACTTC. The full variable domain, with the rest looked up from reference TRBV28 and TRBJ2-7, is DVKVTQSSRYLVKRTGEKVFLECVQDMDHENMFWYRQDPGLGLRLIYFSYDVKMKEKGDIPEGYSVSREKKERFSLILESASTNQTSMYLCASSGGQGAHKQYFGPGTRLTVT.

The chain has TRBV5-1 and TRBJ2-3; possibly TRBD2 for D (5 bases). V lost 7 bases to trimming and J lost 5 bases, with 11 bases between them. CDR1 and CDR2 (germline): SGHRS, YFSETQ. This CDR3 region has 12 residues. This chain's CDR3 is CASAPAGDTQYF. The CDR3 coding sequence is TGCGCCAGCGCCCCCGCGGGAGATACGCAGTATTTT.

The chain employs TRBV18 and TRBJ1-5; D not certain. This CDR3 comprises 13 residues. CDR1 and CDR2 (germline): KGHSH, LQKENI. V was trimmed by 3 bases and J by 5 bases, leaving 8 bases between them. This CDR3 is CASSPSSDQPQHF. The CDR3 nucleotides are TGTGCCAGCTCACCGTCTTCAGATCAGCCCCAGCATTTT. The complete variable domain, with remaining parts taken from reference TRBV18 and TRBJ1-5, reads NAGVMQNPRHLVRRRGQEARLRCSPMKGHSHVYWYRQLPEEGLKFMVYLQKENIIDESGMPKERFSAEFPKEGPSILRIQQVVRGDSAAYFCASSPSSDQPQHFGDGTRLSIL.

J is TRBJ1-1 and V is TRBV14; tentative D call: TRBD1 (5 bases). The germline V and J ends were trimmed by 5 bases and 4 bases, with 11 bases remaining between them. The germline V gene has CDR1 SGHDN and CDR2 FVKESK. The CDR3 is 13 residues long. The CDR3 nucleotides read TGTGCCAGCAGCTCAGCAGGGATCACTGAAGCTTTCTTT. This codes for CASSSAGITEAFF.

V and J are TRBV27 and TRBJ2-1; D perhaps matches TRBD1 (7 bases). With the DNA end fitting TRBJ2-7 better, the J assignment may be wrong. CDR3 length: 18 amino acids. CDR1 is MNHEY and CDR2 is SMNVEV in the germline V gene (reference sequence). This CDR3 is CASSLWARGGGQYNEQYF. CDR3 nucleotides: TGTGCCAGCAGTTTATGGGCACGTGGAGGGGGCCAATACAATGAGCAGTACTTC.

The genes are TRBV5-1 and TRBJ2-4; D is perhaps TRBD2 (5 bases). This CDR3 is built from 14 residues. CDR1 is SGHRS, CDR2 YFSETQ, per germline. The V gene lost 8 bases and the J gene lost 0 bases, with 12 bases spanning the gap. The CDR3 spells CASLSGLAKNIQYF. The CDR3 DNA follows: TGCGCCAGTTTAAGCGGCTTAGCCAAAAACATTCAGTACTTC.

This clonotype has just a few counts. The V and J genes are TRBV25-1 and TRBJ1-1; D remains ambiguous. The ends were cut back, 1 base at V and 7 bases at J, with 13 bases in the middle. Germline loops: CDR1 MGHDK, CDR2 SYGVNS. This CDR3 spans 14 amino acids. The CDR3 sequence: CASSELLAGHEAFF. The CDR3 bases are TGTGCCAGCAGTGAATTGTTGGCGGGCCATGAAGCTTTCTTT.

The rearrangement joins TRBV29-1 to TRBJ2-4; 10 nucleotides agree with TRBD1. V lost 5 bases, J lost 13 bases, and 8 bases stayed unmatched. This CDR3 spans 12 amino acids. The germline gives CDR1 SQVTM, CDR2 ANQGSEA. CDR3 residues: CSVRQGAGEQYF. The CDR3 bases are TGCAGCGTTAGACAGGGGGCCGGGGAGCAGTACTTC.

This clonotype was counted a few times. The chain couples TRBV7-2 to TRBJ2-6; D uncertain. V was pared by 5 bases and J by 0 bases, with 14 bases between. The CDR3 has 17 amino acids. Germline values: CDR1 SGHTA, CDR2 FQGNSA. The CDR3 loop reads CASSPIGASSGANVLTF. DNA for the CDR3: TGTGCCAGCAGCCCCATAGGCGCCTCCTCTGGGGCCAACGTCCTGACTTTC. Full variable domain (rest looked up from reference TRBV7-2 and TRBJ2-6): GAGVSQSPSNKVTEKGKDVELRCDPISGHTALYWYRQSLGQGLEFLIYFQGNSAPDKSGLPSDRFSAERTGGSVSTLTIQRTQQEDSAVYLCASSPIGASSGANVLTFGAGSRLTVL.

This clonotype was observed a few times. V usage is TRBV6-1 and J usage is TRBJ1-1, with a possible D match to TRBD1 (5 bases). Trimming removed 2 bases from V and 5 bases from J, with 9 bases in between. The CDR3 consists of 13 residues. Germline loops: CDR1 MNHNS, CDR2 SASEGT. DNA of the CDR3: TGTGCCAGCAGTGAAAAGGGGATAACTGAAGCTTTCTTT. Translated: CASSEKGITEAFF.

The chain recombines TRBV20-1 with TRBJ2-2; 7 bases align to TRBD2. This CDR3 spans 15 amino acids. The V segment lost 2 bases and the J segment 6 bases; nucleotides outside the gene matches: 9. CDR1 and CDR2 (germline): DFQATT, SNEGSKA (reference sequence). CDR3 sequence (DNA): TGCAGTGCTAGAACCGGGACTACCCAACCCGGGGAGCTGTTTTTT. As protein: CSARTGTTQPGELFF.

The CDR3 DNA follows: TGTGCCAGCTTACAGGGTAACTCCTACGAGCAGTACTTC. Translating it yields CASLQGNSYEQYF. The chain combines TRBV28 with TRBJ2-4, with D maybe TRBD1 (6 bases). With the DNA end fitting TRBJ2-7 better, the J assignment may be wrong. The CDR3 sequence is 13 residues long. Germline CDR1 is MDHEN and CDR2 is SYDVKM.